The 15 T cell receptor beta chains in this list originate from one sample, sequenced in a study of blood T cell dynamics during melanoma immunotherapy. Time point here: week 3, after first cycle of checkpoint inhibitor. Generated by immunoSEQ multiplex PCR, the TCRdb table keeps only in-frame clones and is missing some. The table shows 13,000 to 15,000 clones, with roughly 87% occurring only once. The source material was blood, sampled from a patient treated with checkpoint blockade. Receptors originate from a human donor with melanoma.

V gene TRBV19 combines with J gene TRBJ2-5; 9 bases agree with TRBD1. Germline values: CDR1 LNHDA, CDR2 SQIVND (reference sequence). V lost 5 bases and J lost 2; bases outside the gene matches: 0. This CDR3 is 13 amino acids long. CDR3 coding DNA: TGTGCCAGTAGTGGACAGGGGCAAGAGACCCAGTACTTC. Protein: CASSGQGQETQYF.

J is TRBJ2-1 and V is TRBV28; the D gene could be TRBD1 or TRBD2 (5 bases each). This CDR3 region has 14 residues. CDR1 is MDHEN, CDR2 SYDVKM, per germline. Between the trimmed V and J ends, which lost 3 bases and 5 bases, there was a span of 11 bases. The DNA for the CDR3 is TGTGCCAGCAGTTTTAGTGGGACCCACAATGAGCAGTTCTTC. This encodes CASSFSGTHNEQFF.

The V gene is TRBV28, the J gene TRBJ2-4, with 9 bases fitting TRBD1. V was pared by 8 bases and J by 0 bases, with 2 bases of the junction left unmatched. The CDR3 length is 14 residues. From germline, CDR1 is MDHEN and CDR2 SYDVKM. DNA of the CDR3: TGTGCCAGCGGACAGGGGCTAGCCAAAAACATTCAGTACTTC. It is translated as CASGQGLAKNIQYF. The entire variable domain, with the rest obtained from reference TRBV28 and TRBJ2-4, is as follows: DVKVTQSSRYLVKRTGEKVFLECVQDMDHENMFWYRQDPGLGLRLIYFSYDVKMKEKGDIPEGYSVSREKKERFSLILESASTNQTSMYLCASGQGLAKNIQYFGAGTRLSVL.

The CDR3 is CASNPTGGGFGYTF. The CDR3 DNA is TGTGCCAGCAATCCGACAGGGGGCGGGTTTGGCTACACCTTC. The chain couples TRBV6-5 to TRBJ1-2; TRBD1 matches 10 bases. CDR1 and CDR2 (germline): MNHEY, SVGAGI. V was clipped by 7 bases and J by 7 bases; unmatched bases: 9. The CDR3 runs to 14 residues.

The chain carries TRBV19 and TRBJ1-1, with D possibly being TRBD1 (5 bases). V lost 6 bases and J lost 3, with 5 bases in between. Germline assignment: CDR1 LNHDA and CDR2 SQIVND (reference sequence). This CDR3 comprises 11 residues. CDR3 sequence reads: CASRGHTEAFF. CDR3 bases: TGTGCCAGTAGGGGGCACACTGAAGCTTTCTTT.

This rearrangement joins TRBV27 to TRBJ2-3; D uncertain. Germline V gene lookup returns CDR1 MNHEY and CDR2 SMNVEV (reference sequence). This CDR3 contains 14 residues. Trimming shortened V by 5 bases and J by 2 bases, and 11 bases separated the two germline ends. For the CDR3, the DNA is TGTGCCAGCAGTCCGGTAGGTATCACAGATACGCAGTATTTT. Its translation: CASSPVGITDTQYF.

The chain has TRBV5-1 and TRBJ2-5; 10 bases are a match to TRBD1. Trimming took 4 bases from V and 5 from J; bases not matched to a gene: 8. Germline V lookup: CDR1 SGHRS, CDR2 YFSETQ. This CDR3 comprises 15 residues. CDR3 in amino acids: CASSPGQGSWETQYF. In nucleotides, the CDR3 is TGCGCCAGCAGCCCGGGACAGGGGTCGTGGGAGACCCAGTACTTC.

This chain joins TRBV7-2 and TRBJ2-3; D is undetermined. Germline CDR1 SGHTA, CDR2 FQGNSA. With 5 bases removed from V and 2 bases from J, the gap between germline ends came to 14 bases. The CDR3 is 15 amino acids. The DNA of the CDR3 is TGTGCCAGCAGCCAGCTGGGTACTGCCACAGATACGCAGTATTTT. As protein: CASSQLGTATDTQYF.

V and J are TRBV7-9 and TRBJ2-1, with TRBD1 identical over 8 bases. V dropped 5 bases and J dropped 4; count of bases not matched to a gene: 10. CDR1 and CDR2 (germline): SEHNR, FQNEAQ (reference sequence). CDR3 length equals 16 residues. CDR3 sequence: CASSPHRDRRYNEQFF. Written as DNA, the CDR3 is TGTGCCAGCAGCCCGCACCGGGACAGGAGATACAATGAGCAGTTCTTC.

The chain uses TRBV5-1 and TRBJ2-7; TRBD1 might be the D (6 bases). The CDR3 sequence is 14 residues long. V gave up 1 base and J gave up 5 bases, with 13 bases separating them. Germline assignment: CDR1 SGHRS and CDR2 YFSETQ. CDR3 sequence (DNA): TGCGCCAGCAGCTTGACAGGGAGAGGAGACGAGCAGTACTTC. As protein: CASSLTGRGDEQYF.

The CDR3 is CASSLQWAGNNEQFF. Written as DNA, the CDR3 is TGCGCCAGCAGCCTACAGTGGGCAGGCAACAATGAGCAGTTCTTC. J is TRBJ2-1 and V is TRBV5-1; D remains ambiguous. The CDR3 contains 15 residues. Germline loops: CDR1 SGHRS, CDR2 YFSETQ. V was trimmed by 4 bases and J by 5 bases, leaving 16 bases between them.

This clone was recorded once. The V call is TRBV7-3, the J call TRBJ2-1, with D uncertain. CDR3 length equals 19 residues. CDR1 is SGHTA and CDR2 is FQGTGA in the germline V gene. Trimming took off 1 base at V and 3 bases at J, with 22 bases between the two ends. The CDR3: CASSLNPSSGGLGYNEQFF. CDR3 sequence (DNA): TGTGCCAGCAGCTTAAATCCCTCCTCTGGCGGCCTAGGCTACAATGAGCAGTTCTTC.

The J gene is TRBJ2-3, the V gene TRBV7-2; D unclear. The CDR3 covers 12 residues. V lost 2 bases to trimming and J lost 2 bases, with 2 bases between them. Germline loops: CDR1 SGHTA, CDR2 FQGNSA. CDR3 coding DNA: TGTGCCAGCAGCTTACTCACAGATACGCAGTATTTT. Translated, it gives CASSLLTDTQYF.

The chain employs TRBV9 and TRBJ2-3; D might be TRBD2 (6 bases). Deletions cut 4 bases from V and 7 bases from J, with 16 bases between. Germline assignment: CDR1 SGDLS and CDR2 YYNGEE. The CDR3 is made up of 14 amino acids. CDR3 sequence (DNA): TGTGCCAGCAGCCCACACTTAAGCGGGTATACGCAGTATTTT. Its translation: CASSPHLSGYTQYF.

The V and J genes are TRBV6-1 and TRBJ2-5; weak D call: TRBD1 (5 bases). Germline V gene lookup returns CDR1 MNHNS and CDR2 SASEGT. V dropped 7 bases and J dropped 0 bases, with 12 bases sitting between them. This CDR3 has 14 residues. The CDR3 reads CASTLTVNQETQYF. CDR3 bases: TGTGCCAGCACCCTGACAGTGAACCAAGAGACCCAGTACTTC.